This TCR beta chain was observed in a study of blood T cell repertoires in COVID-19 (dated by TCRdb to the early 2020s). At the level of the whole study: The collaborator samples originated in the United States, Italy and Spain and spanned the acute and convalescent phases of COVID-19. The prospective study material was composed of cDNA or gDNA derived from T cells, B-cell-depleted T cells, or PBMCs. Subjects who had been exposed to COVID-19, were actively infected with it, or had recovered from it provided the deeply sampled blood TCRbeta repertoires that made up the dataset. The repertoires were made available in a free public database intended to serve as a resource for research on the immune response to SARS-CoV-2. The samples were drawn from the first 160 participants of the ongoing ImmuneRACE study and from some 1,300 subjects provided by 6 global collaborators. Nearly every sample came with metadata listing a de-identified subject ID, COVID-19 status, age in years and sex. Where available, HLA class I and class II types were taken from metadata supplied by the sample provider and were not determined by assay-based typing.

TCRbeta CDR3 regions were amplified from genomic DNA using the immunoSEQ Assay, a bias-controlled multiplex PCR. The study's processing was this. The number of nucleated cells in each sample was estimated by amplification of reference gene primers within the assay. Sequence reads were collapsed and filtered to measure the absolute abundance of every unique TCRbeta CDR3 rearrangement. For each sample, productive Simpson clonality was calculated as the square root of Simpson's diversity index across productive rearrangements. TCRdb provides this immuneACCESS table in a form limited to in-frame rearrangements. Some clones are lacking; in checked studies, under half of them reflect an unresolved V gene, and why the rest are absent is not known. Clone size and the V and J calls come from that table; the DNA yielded D and trimming. This sample gives approximately 53,000 clones in total; 81% of them show up just once. The top ten constitute under 25% of the sample.

This clone was seen more than once but under ten times. What antigen it recognizes has not been identified. No base quality values were provided; no much bigger clone lies one nucleotide off. On the study overall, not on this receptor specifically: How much clinical and demographic metadata was included differed by source and by participant, and the metadata was provided uncurated.

Here V drops 7 bases and J drops 1 base, and the junction holds 5 bases not matched to any gene. Its CDR3 holds 14 amino acids, cysteine through phenylalanine. The sequence is cut down to CDR3 DNA, 42 bases in frame from base 1. In the germline V gene (reference sequence), CDR1 corresponds to LNHDA and CDR2 to SQIVND. At one collaborating source in Seattle, patients were enrolled during active infection and were followed longitudinally through the course of disease. Each collaborating institution followed its own protocols to collect whole blood in K2EDTA tubes. For TCRbeta analysis, collaborator samples were shipped as frozen whole blood, as isolated PBMCs, or as DNA extracted from either sample type.

This sequence uses TRBV19 and TRBJ1-1, with TRBD1 matching 8 junction bases. The receptor comes from a woman of 80 years or more with COVID-19, enrolled during active disease. Sequencing was carried out using peripheral blood. The CDR3 amino acid sequence is: CASTLGQANTEAFF. The DNA sequence follows: TGTGCCAGTACCCTGGGACAGGCGAACACTGAAGCTTTCTTT.